This section outlines one T cell receptor beta chain sequence together with its context. These data are taken from a study of blood T cell repertoires in COVID-19. V gave up 4 bases and J gave up 0 bases; unmatched junction bases: 5. This CDR3 has 16 residues. The germline V gene encodes CDR1 MGHRA and CDR2 YSYEKL. Under the authors' procedure: Amplification of reference gene primers was used by the study to estimate nucleated cell counts. Produced via immunoSEQ multiplex PCR; TCRdb's table is partial and in-frame only. V, J and clone size are those of that table, while D and trimming were read from the DNA. The repertoire includes about 360,000 clones, 87% of them detected once, and roughly 2% sits in the top ten.

The specimen sequenced was PBMCs or T cells enriched from blood (not recorded which). The clonotype comes from a man in his forties or fifties in a cohort exposed to, infected with or recovered from COVID-19 (not recorded which). The rearrangement joins TRBV4-1 to TRBJ2-1; TRBD1 aligns across 8 bases. Here the CDR3 reads CASSLGQGNSYNEQFF. As DNA, the CDR3 is TGCGCCAGCAGCCTAGGACAGGGCAACTCCTACAATGAGCAGTTCTTC.